This T cell receptor (beta chain) derives from a study of T cells in Graves' hyperthyroidism and ophthalmopathy. General study findings and limits: Blood also held most thyroid clonotypes expanded beyond 0.001. A model of 13 V-J pairs discriminated ophthalmopathy from stable hyperthyroidism.

A word on this clonotype: Its antigen is currently unknown.

Amplified TCR beta CDR3 regions came from RNA transcripts. Using the HTBI primer set, a first-round RT-PCR was run on the TCR CDR3. MiXCR was run by TCRdb on the multiplex PCR reads, yielding one entry per CDR3 protein. Of 600,000 to 700,000 distinct CDR3 sequences in the sample, about 45% were seen once. Diagnoses used clinical symptoms, serum thyroxine and TRAb, thyroid ultrasound and orbital computed tomography. The CDR3 is 14 amino acids. CDR1 is ENHRY and CDR2 is SYGVKD in the germline V gene. V shed 6 bases, J shed 6 bases, and the junction held 10 bases outside the gene matches. The J gene is TRBJ1-1, the V gene TRBV10-3; 7 bases are a match to TRBD1. What was sequenced was peripheral blood or thyroid tissue (not recorded which). The sequence came from an adult man with Graves' disease, either hyperthyroidism or ophthalmopathy (not recorded which). The CDR3 region is CAIRQGGEGAEAFF. The CDR3 DNA is TGTGCCATCAGGCAGGGGGGCGAGGGAGCTGAAGCTTTCTTT.